This T cell receptor (beta chain) was retrieved from a study of OX40 agonist ivuxolimab in advanced cancers. Across the study: Participants could have had prior anti-PD-1, anti-PD-L1 or anti-CTLA-4 therapy, and about 40% had some. Study-wide findings and caveats: No antigen was identified for the clonally expanded peripheral T cells.

Using immunoSEQ multiplex PCR, the repertoire was profiled, and TCRdb retains in-frame clones only, with some absent. This repertoire shows 43,000 or so clones, approximately 90% found once; its top ten account for 6%. This clone was seen only a few times. The antigen is undetermined. Germline V CDR1 and CDR2: MNHNY, SVGAGI (reference sequence). V lost 10 bases, J lost 3 bases, and 15 bases lay in between. CDR3 size: 13 residues. This clonotype originated in an adult with an advanced solid tumor such as melanoma, head and neck, liver or kidney cancer. Sequenced material: CD4+ or CD8+ T cells sorted from blood, taken in a trial of the OX40 agonist ivuxolimab. The J gene is TRBJ1-1, the V gene TRBV6-6; D unresolved. The CDR3 region has the DNA TGTGCCACCAAGGAATCGGGGTACACTGAAGCTTTCTTT. Translation: CATKESGYTEAFF.